This TCR beta chain emerged from a study of blood T cell repertoires in COVID-19. Study at large: Acute and convalescent COVID-19 samples came from the United States, Italy and Spain. T cells, B-cell-depleted T cells, or PBMCs supplied cDNA or gDNA.

As processed by the authors: Quantification of nucleated cells was approximated via reference gene primer amplification. TCRdb keeps only in-frame clones here, not all; method: immunoSEQ multiplex PCR. V and J calls plus clone size are reproduced from that table; the DNA served to infer D and trimming. The data hold about 240,000 clones, with more than 80% observed a single time. CDR1 and CDR2 (germline): SGHRS, YFSETQ. The V gene end was trimmed by 4 bases and the J gene end by 4 bases; junction bases not matched to a gene: 5. The CDR3 covers 15 residues. J is TRBJ1-4 and V is TRBV5-1, with 9 bases matching TRBD1. Sequencing used peripheral blood. The receptor comes from a human donor in a cohort sampled during active COVID-19. The CDR3: CASSPRQGVNEKLFF. Here the CDR3 DNA reads TGCGCCAGCAGCCCCAGACAGGGGGTTAATGAAAAACTGTTTTTT. The full variable domain, with the rest looked up from reference TRBV5-1 and TRBJ1-4, is KAGVTQTPRYLIKTRGQQVTLSCSPISGHRSVSWYQQTPGQGLQFLFEYFSETQRNKGNFPGRFSGRQFSNSRSEMNVSTLELGDSALYLCASSPRQGVNEKLFFGSGTQLSVL.